This T cell receptor (delta chain) comes out of a study of gamma-delta T cells after stem cell transplantation. Germline trimming cut 3 bases from V and 4 bases from J; bases unmatched to any gene: 8. The CDR3 sequence is 15 residues long. Per the germline V gene, CDR1 is GEAIGNYY and CDR2 is EKD. Only a few counts were recorded for this clone. TCRdb ran CATT on the RT-PCR reads. Here the sample spans fewer than 12,000 delta-chain clones, 1% to 1.5% being singletons. V and J are TRDV2 and TRDJ1, with 9 bases fitting TRDD3. Sequenced sample: gamma-delta T cells. The sequence was collected from a human donor. It is not recorded whose cells these are; they may come from a transplant donor. CDR3 sequence: CACDAVLGELDKLIF. The DNA of the CDR3 is TGTGCCTGTGACGCCGTACTGGGGGAGCTCGATAAACTCATCTTT.